The table lists the clone carrying this T cell receptor beta chain with a few counts. It was with unique molecular identifiers that the TCRbeta library was prepared. TCRdb itself ran the PCR reads through MiXCR, one entry per CDR3 protein. Of a few hundred thousand distinct CDR3 sequences in the sample, 9% to 12% were seen once. The CDR3 consists of 13 residues. Germline assignment: CDR1 MNHEY and CDR2 SMNVEV (reference sequence). The V gene lost 3 bases and the J gene lost 4 bases, with 10 bases spanning the gap. The data were taken from a study of T-cell reconstitution after alpha-beta-depleted transplantation in children.

The source was PBMCs from the stem cell graft donor, collected from the stem cell graft. The gene calls are TRBV27 and TRBJ2-7; D may be TRBD2 (6 bases). The sequence came from a human donor who donated a stem cell graft to a child with acute lymphoblastic leukemia. The chain's CDR3 is CASSLGDLYEQYF. The CDR3 DNA sequence: TGTGCCAGCAGTTTGGGGGACTTATACGAGCAGTACTTC.